This entry lists 27 T cell receptor beta chains sequenced from one sample in a study of vaccination and CD4 T cells after COVID-19 (dated by TCRdb to the early 2020s). The treatment or condition label for this specimen denotes: approximately nine-day PBMC culture with coronavirus spike peptide pools or control peptides (ViraFEST assay). The method was PCR. The sequencing machine was an Illumina iSeq 100. At the Johns Hopkins FTIC core, DNA from the cultured CD4+ T cells underwent TCR sequencing with the Oncomine TCR Beta short-read assay. The public reads were run again by TCRdb, first through fastp at Q25 and then through MiXCR, and only productive beta chains were kept. For every CDR3 protein sequence, its rows merge into one entry that carries the most common genes and DNA. Counted in this sample were about 19,000 distinct CDR3 sequences; 45% to 60% of them appeared once. 8.5% to 10% of the sample is held by the ten biggest clonotypes.

No antigens are known for them. The sequenced sample was CD4+ T cells from blood, cultured in vitro, obtained after SARS-CoV-2 vaccination. The receptors were sampled from a human donor who had recovered from COVID-19.

This rearrangement joins TRBV6-2 or TRBV6-3 to TRBJ1-2; 8 bases map to TRBD1. Per germline, CDR1 MNHEY and CDR2 SVGEGT. This CDR3 region has 15 residues. V gave up 0 bases and J gave up 10 bases; unmatched junction bases: 10. CDR3 amino acids: CASSYSIRTGLDYTF. The CDR3, as DNA: TGTGCCAGCAGTTACTCGATTAGGACAGGGTTAGACTACACCTTC.

This clonotype was counted a single time. V and J are TRBV20-1 and TRBJ2-1; 10 bases line up with TRBD2. The V segment lost 6 bases and the J segment 4 bases; nucleotides outside the gene matches: 6. Germline CDR1 DFQATT, CDR2 SNEGSKA (reference sequence). There are 14 residues in the CDR3. Here the CDR3 DNA reads TGCAGTGCGGATCTAGCGGGAGCATACAATGAGCAGTTCTTC. Protein sequence: CSADLAGAYNEQFF.

V is TRBV27 and J is TRBJ2-7; possibly TRBD1 or TRBD2 for D (5 bases each). From germline, CDR1 is MNHEY and CDR2 SMNVEV (reference sequence). The V end was cut by 3 bases, the J end by 2 bases, with 8 bases between. This CDR3 spans 13 amino acids. In nucleotides, the CDR3 is TGTGCCAGCAGTTTGGGGGTAACCTACGAGCAGTACTTC. It specifies CASSLGVTYEQYF.

This clonotype was seen only a few times. The rearrangement joins TRBV10-3 to TRBJ1-5; perhaps TRBD1 as D (5 bases). The CDR3 has 15 residues. The V gene's germline CDR1 is ENHRY and CDR2 SYGVKD. V shed 0 bases and J shed 7 bases, with 13 bases lying between them. In nucleotides, the CDR3 is TGTGCCATCAGTGAGTCTAAGGGGAATGGGCAGCCCCAGCATTTT. Translated: CAISESKGNGQPQHF.

The chain is built from TRBV6-1 and TRBJ2-2, with 8 nucleotides matching TRBD1. CDR1 and CDR2 (germline): MNHNS, SASEGT. There are 14 residues in the CDR3. The ends lost 3 bases at V and 5 bases at J; junction bases unmatched: 2. The CDR3 protein is CASSDRGRTGELFF. The CDR3 DNA reads as TGTGCCAGCAGTGACAGGGGGCGGACCGGGGAGCTGTTTTTT.

This clonotype was seen a few times. V gene TRBV7-8 combines with J gene TRBJ2-1; D ambiguous. The germline gives CDR1 SGHVS, CDR2 FQNEAQ. The CDR3 totals 12 residues. V shed 3 bases and J shed 5 bases, with 5 bases lying between them. The DNA for the CDR3 is TGTGCCAGCAGCTTGTTAGACAATGAGCAGTTCTTC. It specifies CASSLLDNEQFF.

This chain connects TRBV7-2 to TRBJ2-7, with D unresolved. The germline V gene encodes CDR1 SGHTA and CDR2 FQGNSA. This CDR3 has 17 residues. Trimming pared 1 base from V and 3 bases from J, leaving 19 bases between. CDR3 coding DNA: TGTGCCAGCAGCTTAGGTCCCGGTGGGCTGGAATTCTACGAGCAGTACTTC. Translating gives CASSLGPGGLEFYEQYF.

This chain uses TRBV12-3 or TRBV12-4 with TRBJ1-6; possible D gene TRBD1, 6 bases. The V end lost 5 bases, the J end lost 9 bases, and 17 bases lay between the germline ends. The CDR3 consists of 15 residues. The CDR3 DNA reads TGTGCCAGCAGTCCCCGGGGGGGGGGCGGTTCACCCCTCCACTTT. It translates to CASSPRGGGGSPLHF.

The chain has TRBV7-9 and TRBJ2-5, with a possible D match to TRBD1 (5 bases). There are 15 residues in the CDR3. Germline V gene sequence: CDR1 SEHNR, CDR2 FQNEAQ (reference sequence). V was clipped by 1 base and J by 4 bases, with 13 bases between them. The CDR3, as DNA: TGTGCCAGCAGCTTAGGGGGCAGGGATGTAGAGACCCAGTACTTC. This encodes CASSLGGRDVETQYF.

This clonotype was observed a handful of times. CDR3: CSAKRDRGNTEAFF. The CDR3 DNA reads TGCAGTGCTAAGAGGGACAGGGGGAACACTGAAGCTTTCTTT. The chain is built from TRBV20-1 and TRBJ1-1, with 10 bases lining up with TRBD1. Germline V gene sequence: CDR1 DFQATT, CDR2 SNEGSKA (reference sequence). CDR3 length: 14 residues. Trimming removed 4 bases from V and 1 base from J; junction bases left unmatched: 3.

V usage is TRBV27 and J usage is TRBJ2-3; TRBD2 matches 9 bases. This CDR3 has 14 amino acids. Germline V gene data show CDR1 as MNHEY and CDR2 as SMNVEV (reference sequence). V dropped 6 bases and J dropped 5; count of bases not matched to a gene: 6. The CDR3, as DNA: TGTGCCAGCAGGATAGCGGGGGTGAAAGATACGCAGTATTTT. Translation: CASRIAGVKDTQYF.

The genes are TRBV25-1 and TRBJ2-7; 7 nucleotides match TRBD2. J gave up 3 bases and V 5 bases, and 16 bases lay outside the gene matches. Germline CDR1 is MGHDK and CDR2 is SYGVNS. The CDR3 is 17 residues long. CDR3 in DNA: TGTGCCAGCAGTCCGCGATGGGGGGAGGGTTTAAACTACGAGCAGTACTTC. Its translation is CASSPRWGEGLNYEQYF.

The V call is TRBV7-3, the J call TRBJ1-4; 7 bases align to TRBD1. The germline CDR1 and CDR2 sequences are SGHTA and FQGTGA. Germline trimming cut 5 bases from V and 7 bases from J; bases unmatched to any gene: 4. The CDR3 is 13 amino acids. The CDR3 loop is CASSLRQGEKLFF. Written as DNA, the CDR3 is TGTGCCAGCAGCCTCCGACAGGGTGAAAAACTGTTTTTT.

This sequence joins TRBV27 and TRBJ2-5, with 12 bases matching TRBD2. The V gene end was trimmed by 8 bases and the J gene end by 5 bases; junction bases not matched to a gene: 6. This CDR3 is 14 amino acids long. The germline CDR1 and CDR2 sequences are MNHEY and SMNVEV (reference sequence). The CDR3 bases are TGTGCCAGCCCTAGCGGGGGGGACGGCGAGACCCAGTACTTC. The encoded protein is CASPSGGDGETQYF.

The chain has TRBV10-2 and TRBJ2-1; TRBD2 is a possible D gene (7 bases). The CDR3 totals 16 residues. CDR1 is WSHSY and CDR2 is SAAADI in the germline V gene. V lost 4 bases and J 5 bases, leaving 18 bases between the germline ends. CDR3 sequence reads: CASSGMGGAPNNEQFF. The DNA for the CDR3 is TGCGCCAGCAGTGGAATGGGGGGGGCCCCTAACAATGAGCAGTTCTTC.

A few counts support this clonotype. The chain joins TRBV28 to TRBJ2-5; 10 nucleotides line up with TRBD2. The length of the CDR3 is 16 residues. CDR1 MDHEN and CDR2 SYDVKM come from the germline V gene. V shed 2 bases and J 7 bases; nucleotides not matched to a gene: 10. CDR3 protein: CASSLAGSGGELTQYF. The CDR3 DNA sequence: TGTGCCAGCAGTTTAGCGGGGAGCGGGGGGGAGCTGACCCAGTACTTC.

This clonotype has more than one count but fewer than ten. The gene calls are TRBV7-8 and TRBJ1-2; 7 bases are shared with TRBD1. The CDR3 consists of 16 residues. The germline V gene encodes CDR1 SGHVS and CDR2 FQNEAQ. Unmatched junction bases numbered 17, after V lost 6 bases and J lost 7 bases. CDR3 in amino acids: CASRAGGGRGLAGYTF. CDR3 DNA: TGTGCCAGCAGGGCGGGCGGAGGCAGGGGGTTAGCTGGCTACACCTTC.

V is TRBV9 and J is TRBJ1-2; 8 positions match TRBD1. After removal of 3 bases from V and 3 bases from J, the junction contained 7 bases not matched to a gene. Germline V lookup: CDR1 SGDLS, CDR2 YYNGEE. CDR3 length: 15 residues. CDR3 residues: CASSARQGTDYGYTF. The CDR3 DNA follows: TGTGCCAGCAGCGCGAGACAGGGGACCGACTATGGCTACACCTTC.

This clonotype was detected only a few times. The chain has TRBV11-3 and TRBJ1-1; the match to TRBD1 covers 9 bases. V lost 3 bases to trimming and J lost 1 base; unmatched junction nucleotides: 3. The CDR3 length is 15 residues. CDR1 and CDR2 from the germline V gene are SGHNT and YENEEA. CDR3 in amino acids: CASSLMTGGNTEAFF. CDR3 coding DNA: TGTGCCAGCAGCTTGATGACAGGGGGGAACACTGAAGCTTTCTTT.

This chain joins TRBV19 and TRBJ1-5; D is perhaps TRBD1 (5 bases). Germline V gives CDR1 LNHDA, CDR2 SQIVND (reference sequence). This CDR3 is built from 13 residues. V lost 10 bases, J lost 3 bases, and 13 bases lay in between. CDR3 DNA: TGTGCCACTCGGGGGGGGATCAATCAGCCCCAGCATTTT. This encodes CATRGGINQPQHF.

There are a few counts of this clonotype. This chain links TRBV12-3 or TRBV12-4 with TRBJ1-6, with D possibly TRBD1 on 5 matching bases. The CDR3 covers 16 residues. Trimming took 7 bases from V and 7 from J, leaving 20 bases between them. CDR3 amino acids: CASKSGQGIANSPLHF. DNA for the CDR3: TGTGCCAGCAAGAGTGGTCAGGGAATAGCAAATTCACCCCTCCACTTT.

CDR3 sequence reads: CATESREGSTYNEQFF. DNA for the CDR3: TGTGCCACCGAGTCGCGGGAGGGCTCTACCTACAATGAGCAGTTCTTC. The chain links TRBV24-1 to TRBJ2-1; 9 positions agree with TRBD2. Germline V gives CDR1 KGHDR, CDR2 SFDVKD. The V and J ends lost 9 bases and 2 bases, in that order; junction bases with no gene match: 10. The CDR3 totals 16 residues.

The chain has TRBV20-1 and TRBJ2-7, with D perhaps matching TRBD2 (6 bases). Germline V gives CDR1 DFQATT, CDR2 SNEGSKA (reference sequence). Trimming shortened V by 3 bases and J by 5 bases, and 14 bases separated the two germline ends. This CDR3 comprises 13 residues. The DNA of the CDR3 is TGCAGTGCTAGTAAGCCGGGAGAGGACGAGCAGTACTTC. It encodes CSASKPGEDEQYF.

This chain joins TRBV20-1 and TRBJ1-2; D uncertain. The ends were cut back, 2 bases at V and 8 bases at J, with 12 bases in the middle. Germline assignment: CDR1 DFQATT and CDR2 SNEGSKA (reference sequence). This CDR3 has 12 amino acids. The CDR3: CSARSRARGYTF. The CDR3 nucleotides read TGCAGTGCTAGATCTAGGGCCCGCGGCTACACCTTC.

This chain uses TRBV6-1 with TRBJ2-1; 9 bases are shared with TRBD1. Germline CDR1 and CDR2: MNHNS and SASEGT. The CDR3 runs to 15 residues. The trim removed 6 bases at V and 0 bases at J, leaving 3 bases unmatched. This CDR3 is CASRRTGDSYNEQFF. The DNA of the CDR3 is TGTGCCAGCAGAAGGACAGGGGACTCCTACAATGAGCAGTTCTTC.

CDR3 loop: CASSSDVGGYTF. DNA for the CDR3: TGTGCCAGCAGCTCGGACGTAGGTGGCTACACCTTC. This chain connects TRBV6-2 or TRBV6-3 to TRBJ1-2, with unresolved D. V was pared by 6 bases and J by 7 bases, with 12 bases between. The germline gives CDR1 MNHEY, CDR2 SVGEGT. CDR3 size: 12 residues.

This sequence joins TRBV20-1 and TRBJ2-3; D is perhaps TRBD2 (5 bases). V dropped 4 bases and J dropped 4 bases, with 9 bases sitting between them. The germline V gene encodes CDR1 DFQATT and CDR2 SNEGSKA (reference sequence). The CDR3 sequence is 12 residues long. As DNA, the CDR3 is TGCAGTGCTAAGACCGGGGCAGATACGCAGTATTTT. The encoded protein is CSAKTGADTQYF.